Below, 26 T cell receptor beta chains from the same sample are listed, as sequenced in a study of blood T cell repertoires in COVID-19. TCRdb keeps only in-frame clones here, not all; method: immunoSEQ multiplex PCR. The sample has 100,000 to 150,000 clones, more than 65% seen once. Material: peripheral blood. The receptors were sampled from a woman in her seventies with acute or convalescent COVID-19.

The CDR3 coding sequence is TGCGCCAGCAGCTTGTCCGGGAGAGGGTTTGAAAATGAGCAGTTCTTC. As protein: CASSLSGRGFENEQFF. This rearrangement joins TRBV5-1 to TRBJ2-1; D might be TRBD2 (6 bases). V gave up 1 base and J gave up 7 bases, with 18 bases separating them. This CDR3 comprises 16 residues. From germline, CDR1 is SGHRS and CDR2 YFSETQ.

This clone came up a few times. J is TRBJ2-1 and V is TRBV12-3 or TRBV12-4; TRBD1 is a possible D gene (7 bases). The germline V and J ends were trimmed by 6 bases and 6 bases, with 9 bases remaining between them. The CDR3 has 12 amino acids. Written as DNA, the CDR3 is TGTGCCAGCAGGCAGGGGGGCAATGAGCAGTTCTTC. It specifies CASRQGGNEQFF.

J is TRBJ1-2 and V is TRBV19; TRBD1 agrees at 9 bases. This CDR3 contains 17 residues. The trim removed 3 bases at V and 3 bases at J, leaving 11 bases unmatched. Germline CDR1 is LNHDA and CDR2 is SQIVND (reference sequence). CDR3 sequence (DNA): TGTGCCAGTAGTATTCCCGGGACAGGGACTAATTACTATGGCTACACCTTC. This codes for CASSIPGTGTNYYGYTF.

This chain links TRBV6-5 with TRBJ1-3; D is unclear. CDR3 length equals 15 residues. Between the trimmed V and J ends, which lost 6 bases and 2 bases, there was a span of 14 bases. Germline V CDR1 and CDR2: MNHEY, SVGAGI. Written as DNA, the CDR3 is TGTGCCAGCAGCTCCGTCCCCCAGGCTGGAAACACCATATATTTT. Protein: CASSSVPQAGNTIYF.

V gene TRBV25-1 combines with J gene TRBJ2-1, with D tentatively TRBD2 (5 bases). Germline assignment: CDR1 MGHDK and CDR2 SYGVNS. The CDR3 contains 17 residues. The V end was cut by 3 bases, the J end by 2 bases, with 17 bases between. The CDR3 region is CASSDSQLEGTYNEQFF. In DNA, the CDR3 is TGTGCCAGCAGTGATTCCCAACTAGAGGGAACCTACAATGAGCAGTTCTTC.

The rearrangement links TRBV19 to TRBJ2-7; D is perhaps TRBD1 (6 bases). In germline, CDR1 is LNHDA, CDR2 SQIVND (reference sequence). With 3 bases removed from V and 7 bases from J, the gap between germline ends came to 19 bases. CDR3 length: 15 amino acids. The CDR3: CASSIMRQEGLEQYF. CDR3 bases: TGTGCCAGTAGTATCATGAGACAGGAAGGCTTGGAGCAGTACTTC.

The V and J genes are TRBV21-1 and TRBJ2-2; no DNA check was done on the table's D call, TRBD2. TRBV21-1 is annotated as a pseudogene. CDR3 length equals 15 residues. DNA of the CDR3: TGTGCCAGCAGCAAAGCAGGAGGGAACACCGGGGAGCTGTTTTTT. Translated: CASSKAGGNTGELFF.

This rearrangement joins TRBV12-5 to TRBJ2-7, with D perhaps matching TRBD2 (7 bases). Germline V gives CDR1 LGHNT, CDR2 FRNRAP. V was trimmed by 6 bases and J by 1 base, leaving 16 bases between them. This CDR3 region has 15 residues. CDR3 DNA: TGTGCTAGTGGCATTGGGGGGGGGCCTTCCTACGAGCAGTACTTC. As protein: CASGIGGGPSYEQYF.

The chain combines TRBV15 with TRBJ1-2, with 7 bases fitting TRBD1. CDR3 length: 15 residues. Losses at the gene ends were 0 bases for V and 7 bases for J; bases not matched to a gene: 8. The germline V gene encodes CDR1 LNHNV and CDR2 YYDKDF (reference sequence). In DNA, the CDR3 is TGTGCCACCAGCAGAGATCGAGCAGGGGGACGTGGCTACACCTTC. Its protein is CATSRDRAGGRGYTF.

The V gene is TRBV7-9, the J gene TRBJ2-1, with 8 bases that match TRBD2. The CDR3 consists of 19 residues. Unmatched junction bases numbered 20, after V lost 0 bases and J lost 10 bases. CDR1 is SEHNR, CDR2 FQNEAQ, per germline (reference sequence). For the CDR3, the DNA is TGTGCCAGCAGCTTAGCGCTATTAGCGGGACCCATCGCCATCATGGAGCAGTTCTTC. This encodes CASSLALLAGPIAIMEQFF.

The chain uses TRBV7-9 and TRBJ2-7; weak D call: TRBD1 (6 bases). Per the germline V gene, CDR1 is SEHNR and CDR2 is FQNEAQ (reference sequence). Trimming removed 6 bases from V and 0 bases from J, with 18 bases in between. The CDR3 is 16 residues long. CDR3 in DNA: TGTGCCAGCAGTCGGACAGATACACCTTTCTCCTACGAGCAGTACTTC. Protein product: CASSRTDTPFSYEQYF.

The sample holds one count of this clone. This sequence joins TRBV7-2 and TRBJ1-6, with 9 bases aligning to TRBD1. The CDR3 runs to 14 residues. Unmatched junction bases numbered 7, after V lost 8 bases and J lost 8 bases. Germline CDR1 is SGHTA and CDR2 is FQGNSA. This CDR3 reads CASERGTGYSPLHF. CDR3 nucleotides: TGTGCCAGCGAACGGGGGACAGGGTATTCACCCCTCCACTTT.

The chain recombines TRBV18 with TRBJ2-3; 9 bases line up with TRBD1. This CDR3 contains 15 residues. V lost 4 bases and J lost 7; bases outside the gene matches: 9. CDR1 and CDR2 (germline): KGHSH, LQKENI. The CDR3 region is CASSQSQGALNTQYF. CDR3 in DNA: TGTGCCAGCTCACAATCACAGGGGGCGCTGAATACGCAGTATTTT.

J is TRBJ1-1 and V is TRBV6-5, with TRBD1 as a possible D gene (6 bases). Trimming shortened V by 6 bases and J by 1 base, and 15 bases separated the two germline ends. This CDR3 spans 15 amino acids. The germline V gene has CDR1 MNHEY and CDR2 SVGAGI. The CDR3 DNA sequence: TGTGCCAGCAGGCACAGGGAGTGGCAGAACACTGAAGCTTTCTTT. As protein: CASRHREWQNTEAFF.

The J gene is TRBJ1-2, the V gene TRBV6-1; a possible D gene is TRBD1 (5 bases). The germline V gene has CDR1 MNHNS and CDR2 SASEGT. The germline V and J ends were trimmed by 1 base and 5 bases, with 11 bases remaining between them. The CDR3 is 14 residues long. The CDR3 region has the DNA TGTGCCAGCAGTGAAGGGGGCGCGGAATATGGCTACACCTTC. Residues: CASSEGGAEYGYTF.

The chain uses TRBV6-6 and TRBJ2-7; 9 nucleotides match TRBD2. Germline assignment: CDR1 MNHNY and CDR2 SVGAGI (reference sequence). The CDR3 is 15 residues long. Trimming took 3 bases from V and 2 from J; bases not matched to a gene: 5. The CDR3 reads CASSYLAGNPYEQYF. Here the CDR3 DNA reads TGTGCCAGCAGTTATCTAGCGGGAAATCCCTACGAGCAGTACTTC.

CDR3 loop: CASSWVLEEAFF. The DNA for the CDR3 is TGTGCCAGCAGTTGGGTCCTAGAGGAAGCTTTCTTT. The chain carries TRBV6-5 and TRBJ1-1; D remains unclear. CDR1 and CDR2 (germline): MNHEY, SVGAGI. The V gene lost 4 bases and the J gene lost 8 bases, with 11 bases spanning the gap. This CDR3 has 12 amino acids.

This chain connects TRBV6-2 or TRBV6-3 to TRBJ1-6; D gene ambiguous. V lost 6 bases and J 3 bases, leaving 12 bases between the germline ends. Germline V gene lookup returns CDR1 MNHEY and CDR2 SVGEGT. The CDR3 extends over 15 amino acids. The CDR3 here is CASSPTRNYNSPLHF. CDR3 DNA: TGTGCCAGCAGCCCTACAAGAAACTATAATTCACCCCTCCACTTT.

The CDR3 coding sequence is TGCGCCAGCAGCCGGGGACTAGCGGGTTTCAATGAGCAGTTCTTC. This codes for CASSRGLAGFNEQFF. V is TRBV4-3 and J is TRBJ2-1, with 12 bases lining up with TRBD2. This CDR3 region has 15 residues. J gave up 6 bases and V 4 bases, and 4 bases lay outside the gene matches. CDR1 is LGHNA and CDR2 is YSLEER in the germline V gene.

The chain couples TRBV6-5 to TRBJ1-4; the D is unclear. The V end was cut by 7 bases, the J end by 7 bases, with 10 bases between. The CDR3 is 12 amino acids. Germline CDR1 reads MNHEY; CDR2 reads SVGAGI. The CDR3 DNA follows: TGTGCCAGCACTTATGGAGGTGAAAAACTGTTTTTT. This codes for CASTYGGEKLFF.

V is TRBV2 and J is TRBJ2-7; no firm D call. CDR3 size: 11 residues. Germline-derived CDR1 and CDR2 are SNHLY and FYNNEI. Trimming removed 2 bases at V and 6 bases at J, with 5 bases between. CDR3 DNA: TGTGCCAGCAGTGAAACGAGCGAGCAGTACTTC. It translates to CASSETSEQYF. Drawing the rest from reference TRBV2 and TRBJ2-7, the complete variable domain is EPEVTQTPSHQVTQMGQEVILRCVPISNHLYFYWYRQILGQKVEFLVSFYNNEISEKSEIFDDQFSVERPDGSNFTLKIRSTKLEDSAMYFCASSETSEQYFGPGTRLTVT.

The V call is TRBV18, the J call TRBJ2-1; TRBD2 matches at 7 bases. This CDR3 has 16 amino acids. V gave up 7 bases and J gave up 1 base; unmatched junction bases: 10. CDR1 KGHSH and CDR2 LQKENI come from the germline V gene. The CDR3 is CASFTGGGSSYNEQFF. CDR3 nucleotides: TGTGCCAGCTTCACCGGTGGCGGGAGTTCCTACAATGAGCAGTTCTTC. Drawing the rest from reference TRBV18 and TRBJ2-1, the complete variable domain is NAGVMQNPRHLVRRRGQEARLRCSPMKGHSHVYWYRQLPEEGLKFMVYLQKENIIDESGMPKERFSAEFPKEGPSILRIQQVVRGDSAAYFCASFTGGGSSYNEQFFGPGTRLTVL.

The chain employs TRBV6-4 and TRBJ2-3; possibly TRBD2 for D (6 bases). The germline V gene encodes CDR1 MRHNA and CDR2 SNTAGT. The V gene lost 6 bases and the J gene lost 1 base, with 14 bases spanning the gap. This CDR3 is 15 amino acids long. In DNA, the CDR3 is TGTGCCAGCAGCCCTGGCAAGCGGGGCACAGATACGCAGTATTTT. Its protein product is CASSPGKRGTDTQYF.

This clone is a singleton in its sample. This chain uses TRBV4-2 with TRBJ2-1; tentatively, D is TRBD2 (5 bases). CDR3 length: 17 amino acids. Trimming took off 0 bases at V and 4 bases at J, with 16 bases between the two ends. Germline CDR1 and CDR2: LGHNA and YNFKEQ. The CDR3 loop is CASSQESLGLQYNEQFF. Here the CDR3 DNA reads TGTGCCAGCAGCCAAGAATCGCTAGGACTCCAATACAATGAGCAGTTCTTC.

The count of this clone is one. J is TRBJ2-2 and V is TRBV5-6, with TRBD1 identical over 8 bases. V lost 4 bases and J lost 3; bases outside the gene matches: 8. The CDR3 loop spans 16 amino acids. Germline V gene data show CDR1 as SGHDT and CDR2 as YYEEEE. The CDR3 loop reads CASSLFDRGHTGELFF. The CDR3 DNA reads as TGTGCCAGCAGCCTATTCGACAGGGGACACACCGGGGAGCTGTTTTTT.

The chain combines TRBV7-7 with TRBJ2-5; TRBD1 matches at 11 bases. The trim removed 4 bases at V and 4 bases at J, leaving 5 bases unmatched. Germline V gene data show CDR1 as SSHAT and CDR2 as FNYEAQ (reference sequence). This CDR3 has 15 residues. The CDR3 loop is CASSSGQGVSETQYF. CDR3 bases: TGTGCCAGCAGCTCGGGACAGGGGGTTTCAGAGACCCAGTACTTC.